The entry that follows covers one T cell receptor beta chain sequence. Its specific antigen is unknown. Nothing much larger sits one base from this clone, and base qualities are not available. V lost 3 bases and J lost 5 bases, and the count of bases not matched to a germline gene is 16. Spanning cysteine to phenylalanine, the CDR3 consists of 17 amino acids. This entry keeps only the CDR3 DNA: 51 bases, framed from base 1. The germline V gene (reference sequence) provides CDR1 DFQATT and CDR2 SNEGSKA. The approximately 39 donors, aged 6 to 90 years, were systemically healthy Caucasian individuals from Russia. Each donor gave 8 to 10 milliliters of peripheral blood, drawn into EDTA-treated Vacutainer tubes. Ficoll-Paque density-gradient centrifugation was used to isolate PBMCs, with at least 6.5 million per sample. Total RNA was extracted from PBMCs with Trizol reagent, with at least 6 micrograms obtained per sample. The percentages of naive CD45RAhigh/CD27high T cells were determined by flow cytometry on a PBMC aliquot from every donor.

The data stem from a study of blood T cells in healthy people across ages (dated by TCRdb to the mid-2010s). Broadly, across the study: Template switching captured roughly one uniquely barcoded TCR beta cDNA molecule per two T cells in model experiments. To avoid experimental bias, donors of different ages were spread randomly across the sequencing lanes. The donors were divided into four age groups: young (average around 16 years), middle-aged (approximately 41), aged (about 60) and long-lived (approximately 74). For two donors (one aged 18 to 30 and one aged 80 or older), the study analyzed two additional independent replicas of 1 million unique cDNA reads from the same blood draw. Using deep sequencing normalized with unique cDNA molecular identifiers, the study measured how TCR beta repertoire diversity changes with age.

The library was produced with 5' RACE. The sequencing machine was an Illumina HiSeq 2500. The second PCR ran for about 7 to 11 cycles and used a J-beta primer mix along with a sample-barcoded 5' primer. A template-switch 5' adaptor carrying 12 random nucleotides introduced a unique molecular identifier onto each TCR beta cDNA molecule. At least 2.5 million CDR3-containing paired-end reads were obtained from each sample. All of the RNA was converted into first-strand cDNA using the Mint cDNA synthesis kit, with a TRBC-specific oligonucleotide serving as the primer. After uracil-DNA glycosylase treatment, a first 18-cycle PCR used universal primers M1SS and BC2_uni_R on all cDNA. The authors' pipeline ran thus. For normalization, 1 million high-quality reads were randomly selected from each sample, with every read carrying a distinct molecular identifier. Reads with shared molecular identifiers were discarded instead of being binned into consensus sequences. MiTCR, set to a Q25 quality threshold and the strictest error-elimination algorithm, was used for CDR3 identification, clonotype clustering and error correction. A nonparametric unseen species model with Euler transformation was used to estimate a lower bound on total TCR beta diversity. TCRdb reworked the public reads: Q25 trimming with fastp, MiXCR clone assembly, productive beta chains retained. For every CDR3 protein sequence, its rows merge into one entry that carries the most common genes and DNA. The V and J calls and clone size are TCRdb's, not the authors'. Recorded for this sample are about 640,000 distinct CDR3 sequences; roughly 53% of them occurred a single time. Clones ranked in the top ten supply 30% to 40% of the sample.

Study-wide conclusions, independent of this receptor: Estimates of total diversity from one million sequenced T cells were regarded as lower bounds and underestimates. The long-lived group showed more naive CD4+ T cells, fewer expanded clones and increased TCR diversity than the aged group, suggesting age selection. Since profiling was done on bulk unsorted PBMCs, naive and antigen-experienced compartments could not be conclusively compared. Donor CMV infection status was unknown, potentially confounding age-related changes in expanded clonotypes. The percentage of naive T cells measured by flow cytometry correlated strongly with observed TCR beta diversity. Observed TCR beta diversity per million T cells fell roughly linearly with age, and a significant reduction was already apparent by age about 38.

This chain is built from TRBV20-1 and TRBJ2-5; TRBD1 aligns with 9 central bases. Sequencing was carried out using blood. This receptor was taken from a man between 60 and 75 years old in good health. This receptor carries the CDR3 CSASPPLGQGMGETQYF. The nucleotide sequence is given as TGCAGTGCTAGCCCCCCCTTAGGACAGGGGATGGGGGAGACCCAGTACTTC.